The clone carrying this TCR beta chain occurred once. They isolated at least 6 million PBMCs from each sample. The data were obtained in a study of blood T cells in healthy people across ages. Trimming removed 2 bases from V and 3 bases from J; junction bases left unmatched: 3. The CDR3 consists of 15 residues. Per germline, CDR1 SNHLY and CDR2 FYNNEI. The second PCR ran about 6 to 11 cycles with a sample-barcoded 5' primer and J-beta primers. CDR3-containing paired-end reads numbering at least 2.5 million came from each sample. TCRdb analysed the 5' RACE reads with MiXCR anew, one entry per CDR3 protein. This table holds about 1.4 million distinct CDR3 sequences, 59% found once.

The chain has TRBV2 and TRBJ2-4; TRBD2 aligns across 8 bases. The receptor comes from a man aged 18 to 29 in good health. The sample comprised blood. The CDR3: CASSERGLGKNIQYF. As DNA, the CDR3 is TGTGCCAGCAGTGAAAGGGGACTAGGCAAAAACATTCAGTACTTC.